This TCR beta chain derives from a study of T-cell memory formation after mild COVID-19. Study context: TCR clusters were largely donor specific.

Constant-segment primers were used for 5'RACE, and the resulting TCR alpha and TCR beta cDNA libraries carried sample barcodes and UMIs. TCRdb reprocessed the 5' RACE reads via MiXCR and lists one record per CDR3 protein. Of 90,000 to 120,000 distinct CDR3 sequences listed, around 14% are singletons. Study-level results: Prior to infection, memory already included some responding clones, suggesting cross-reactive memory joined. Mainly CM and EM harbored the contracting CD4+ clones; mainly EMRA harbored the CD8+ ones.

Comment on this clonotype: Its antigen is not known.

Germline V gives CDR1 SGHTA, CDR2 FQGTGA. This CDR3 contains 16 residues. V lost 3 bases and J 5 bases, leaving 19 bases between the germline ends. This receptor was identified in a young man who had mild COVID-19 (a few samples of this study predate the infection). Cell type and time point are not known. Sequenced material: PBMCs or a T cell subset sorted from them (not recorded which). This chain uses TRBV7-3 with TRBJ1-1; D is undetermined. CDR3 sequence reads: CASSFRPLTMWTEAFF. The CDR3 bases are TGTGCCAGCAGCTTCCGCCCCCTTACAATGTGGACTGAAGCTTTCTTT.